One and the same sample provided the 25 T cell receptor beta chains below, sequenced in a study of CD8 T cells in ankylosing spondylitis. TCRdb called the 5' RACE reads again in MiXCR, with one record for every CDR3 protein. The sample lists roughly 240,000 distinct CDR3 sequences, 32% occurring once. The source material was blood, either unsorted or a sorted T cell fraction (not recorded which). The origin of the receptors is a male donor with ankylosing spondylitis or in good health (not recorded which).

The chain employs TRBV10-3 and TRBJ2-7; 7 nucleotides line up with TRBD2. The germline gives CDR1 ENHRY, CDR2 SYGVKD. The CDR3 is 15 amino acids. V lost 1 base and J lost 1; bases outside the gene matches: 4. The CDR3: CAISEWEGGSYEQYF. The CDR3 bases are TGTGCCATCAGTGAGTGGGAGGGTGGGTCCTACGAGCAGTACTTC.

This sequence joins TRBV4-1 and TRBJ1-6, with D maybe TRBD1 (5 bases). Trimming shortened V by 0 bases and J by 10 bases, and 16 bases separated the two germline ends. The CDR3 consists of 16 residues. Germline loops: CDR1 MGHRA, CDR2 YSYEKL. CDR3 region: CASSQEGSGRGSPLHF. The CDR3 region has the DNA TGCGCCAGCAGCCAAGAAGGATCGGGGCGCGGGTCACCCCTCCACTTT.

This chain connects TRBV29-1 to TRBJ1-1; 9 bases fit TRBD1. The germline gives CDR1 SQVTM, CDR2 ANQGSEA. With 3 bases clipped from V and 2 bases from J, the junction kept 4 bases outside the gene matches. CDR3 size: 14 residues. DNA of the CDR3: TGCAGCGTTGACAGACAGGGGGGAAACACTGAAGCTTTCTTT. The encoded protein is CSVDRQGGNTEAFF.

This clonotype was detected many times. The V and J genes are TRBV29-1 and TRBJ1-1; no clear D gene. V dropped 4 bases and J dropped 0 bases, with 18 bases sitting between them. CDR3 length equals 16 residues. CDR1 SQVTM and CDR2 ANQGSEA come from the germline V gene. CDR3 DNA sequence: TGCAGCGTTGGCCCCGGACTGGGCACGATGAACACTGAAGCTTTCTTT. Its translation: CSVGPGLGTMNTEAFF.

This clonotype was found a few times. The chain carries TRBV20-1 and TRBJ2-1; D gene ambiguous. The CDR3 loop spans 17 amino acids. The germline gives CDR1 DFQATT, CDR2 SNEGSKA (reference sequence). Trimming took off 0 bases at V and 0 bases at J, with 15 bases between the two ends. In DNA, the CDR3 is TGCAGTGCTAGAGATCTTGACCAGGCGTACTCCTACAATGAGCAGTTCTTC. As protein: CSARDLDQAYSYNEQFF.

The gene calls are TRBV7-3 and TRBJ2-3; tentatively, D is TRBD1 (5 bases). Germline V gene sequence: CDR1 SGHTA, CDR2 FQGTGA. The CDR3 loop spans 12 amino acids. Trimming removed 3 bases from V and 6 bases from J, with 7 bases in between. The chain's CDR3 is CASSLGHDTQYF. In nucleotides, the CDR3 is TGTGCCAGCAGCTTGGGGCACGATACGCAGTATTTT.

A few counts support this clonotype. J is TRBJ2-3 and V is TRBV10-1, with 9 bases fitting TRBD1. This CDR3 is built from 14 residues. The V gene's germline CDR1 is WNHNN and CDR2 SYGVQD (reference sequence). V shed 4 bases and J 3 bases; nucleotides not matched to a gene: 2. DNA of the CDR3: TGCGCCAGCAGTGGGGACAGGGAGACAGATACGCAGTATTTT. Its protein is CASSGDRETDTQYF.

This clonotype was recorded once. This chain joins TRBV15 and TRBJ2-7; D is perhaps TRBD2 (6 bases). The CDR3 consists of 13 residues. Trimming left V 9 bases short and J 6 bases short, with 18 bases between. Per germline, CDR1 LNHNV and CDR2 YYDKDF (reference sequence). CDR3 nucleotide sequence: TGTGCCACGGGGCGGGACTCGGGGACCGAGCAGTACTTC. Its protein is CATGRDSGTEQYF.

This clonotype has more than one count but fewer than ten. The CDR3 loop reads CSAKDGDSGNTIYF. CDR3 nucleotide sequence: TGCAGTGCTAAAGACGGCGACTCTGGAAACACCATATATTTT. The chain couples TRBV20-1 to TRBJ1-3, with D hard to call. Trimming shortened V by 4 bases and J by 0 bases, and 10 bases separated the two germline ends. Looked up from germline, CDR1 is DFQATT and CDR2 is SNEGSKA (reference sequence). This CDR3 region has 14 residues.

The table lists this clonotype with many counts. This chain joins TRBV5-5 and TRBJ2-5; D is possibly TRBD1 (6 bases). The CDR3 is made up of 16 amino acids. V lost 4 bases to trimming and J lost 3 bases, with 19 bases between them. The V gene's germline CDR1 is SGHKS and CDR2 YYEKEE (reference sequence). The CDR3 spells CASSLIQGPVKETQYF. Written as DNA, the CDR3 is TGTGCCAGCAGCCTAATACAGGGCCCGGTTAAAGAGACCCAGTACTTC.

This rearrangement joins TRBV15 to TRBJ2-7; 7 bases are shared with TRBD1. Germline lookup yields CDR1 LNHNV and CDR2 YYDKDF (reference sequence). CDR3 length: 14 amino acids. The V gene end was trimmed by 5 bases and the J gene end by 5 bases; junction bases not matched to a gene: 9. DNA for the CDR3: TGTGCCACCAGCTCCCCAGGGGGAGAAAACGAGCAGTACTTC. Its protein is CATSSPGGENEQYF.

This clonotype was picked up a small number of times. The V gene is TRBV12-3 or TRBV12-4, the J gene TRBJ2-7; D is ambiguous. With 5 bases removed from V and 0 bases from J, the gap between germline ends came to 14 bases. This CDR3 has 15 amino acids. This chain's CDR3 is CASSPIHSPSYEQYF. CDR3 nucleotides: TGTGCCAGCAGTCCGATACACAGCCCCTCCTACGAGCAGTACTTC.

The V call is TRBV29-1, the J call TRBJ2-5; 9 bases map to TRBD1. CDR1 and CDR2 (germline): SQVTM, ANQGSEA. V was pared by 5 bases and J by 4 bases, with 5 bases of the junction left unmatched. The CDR3 spans 13 residues. The CDR3 region is CSVQGTGIETQYF. CDR3 DNA sequence: TGCAGCGTTCAAGGGACAGGGATAGAGACCCAGTACTTC. The whole variable domain, remainder taken from reference TRBV29-1 and TRBJ2-5, is SAVISQKPSRDICQRGTSLTIQCQVDSQVTMMFWYRQQPGQSLTLIATANQGSEATYESGFVIDKFPISRPNLTFSTLTVSNMSPEDSSIYLCSVQGTGIETQYFGPGTRLLVL.

The J gene is TRBJ2-3, the V gene TRBV12-3 or TRBV12-4; D is undetermined. V shed 8 bases and J shed 0 bases, with 9 bases lying between them. The CDR3 covers 13 residues. CDR3 amino acids: CASSWASTDTQYF. The CDR3 region has the DNA TGTGCCAGCTCGTGGGCGAGCACAGATACGCAGTATTTT.

There are a few counts of this clonotype. This chain connects TRBV27 to TRBJ1-1; D is perhaps TRBD1 (6 bases). Trimming left V 5 bases short and J 3 bases short, with 19 bases between. The germline gives CDR1 MNHEY, CDR2 SMNVEV (reference sequence). CDR3 length: 16 residues. In nucleotides, the CDR3 is TGTGCCAGCAGTCCCATACCACCGGGACATGACACTGAAGCTTTCTTT. It encodes CASSPIPPGHDTEAFF.

This sequence joins TRBV20-1 and TRBJ2-1; D gene ambiguous. Germline loops: CDR1 DFQATT, CDR2 SNEGSKA (reference sequence). Trimming cost V 0 bases and J 7 bases, with 13 bases left between them. The CDR3 is 14 residues long. The CDR3 bases are TGCAGTGCTAGAGAGTTAACGAGTGGGAATGAGCAGTTCTTC. Its translation: CSARELTSGNEQFF.

The chain recombines TRBV7-2 with TRBJ1-2; TRBD1 matches 8 bases. V shed 5 bases and J 8 bases; nucleotides not matched to a gene: 7. This CDR3 has 13 residues. Germline V gene sequence: CDR1 SGHTA, CDR2 FQGNSA. This CDR3 is CASSPRQGSGYTF. CDR3 sequence (DNA): TGTGCCAGCAGCCCCAGACAGGGGAGCGGCTACACCTTC.

The V and J genes are TRBV7-9 and TRBJ2-5, with D perhaps TRBD2 (5 bases). The germline V and J ends were trimmed by 1 base and 1 base, with 7 bases remaining between them. The CDR3 runs to 14 residues. CDR1 is SEHNR, CDR2 FQNEAQ, per germline (reference sequence). The CDR3 protein is CASSLGTSQETQYF. CDR3 DNA: TGTGCCAGCAGCTTAGGGACTTCCCAAGAGACCCAGTACTTC.

The V call is TRBV12-3 or TRBV12-4, the J call TRBJ2-5; D is possibly TRBD1 or TRBD2 (6 bases each). With 7 bases removed from V and 5 bases from J, the gap between germline ends came to 17 bases. This CDR3 has 14 amino acids. The CDR3 region has the DNA TGTGCCAGCACCGATGGAGGGGGAAGGGAGACCCAGTACTTC. Its translation is CASTDGGGRETQYF.

The chain joins TRBV4-1 to TRBJ2-7; the match to TRBD1 covers 7 bases. Germline trimming cut 4 bases from V and 2 bases from J; bases unmatched to any gene: 5. There are 14 residues in the CDR3. Germline CDR1 and CDR2: MGHRA and YSYEKL. CDR3: CASSPGQLTYEQYF. Written as DNA, the CDR3 is TGCGCCAGCAGCCCGGGACAGCTGACCTACGAGCAGTACTTC.

The chain has TRBV12-3 or TRBV12-4 and TRBJ2-1, with D perhaps being TRBD1 or TRBD2 (6 bases each). The V end lost 1 base, the J end lost 4 bases, and 14 bases lay between the germline ends. This CDR3 comprises 16 residues. CDR3 DNA: TGTGCCAGCAGTTTAGAGGGGGAGGTCGCGTACAATGAGCAGTTCTTC. This codes for CASSLEGEVAYNEQFF.

This rearrangement joins TRBV27 to TRBJ2-1, with D perhaps matching TRBD2 (5 bases). The germline CDR1 and CDR2 sequences are MNHEY and SMNVEV (reference sequence). The CDR3 consists of 12 residues. Trimming took 6 bases from V and 4 from J, leaving 7 bases between them. For the CDR3, the DNA is TGTGCCAGCAGATCGGGGTACAATGAGCAGTTCTTC. Protein sequence: CASRSGYNEQFF.

The genes are TRBV12-5 and TRBJ1-2, with 9 bases that match TRBD1. V shed 3 bases, J shed 1 base, and the junction held 12 bases outside the gene matches. The germline gives CDR1 LGHNT, CDR2 FRNRAP. The CDR3 loop spans 18 amino acids. The CDR3 loop reads CASGLGRPGQGFNYGYTF. CDR3 nucleotide sequence: TGTGCTAGTGGTTTAGGCCGTCCGGGACAGGGATTTAACTATGGCTACACCTTC.

This chain links TRBV4-2 with TRBJ1-2, with D possibly matching TRBD1 (5 bases). V dropped 0 bases and J dropped 2 bases, with 13 bases sitting between them. Germline CDR1 reads LGHNA; CDR2 reads YNFKEQ. The CDR3 covers 16 residues. CDR3 sequence (DNA): TGTGCCAGCAGCCAAGATCTAGGCAGGGAAAACTATGGCTACACCTTC. This sequence encodes CASSQDLGRENYGYTF.

The V and J genes are TRBV20-1 and TRBJ2-3, with D possibly TRBD2 on 5 matching bases. V lost 5 bases and J 3 bases, leaving 21 bases between the germline ends. The CDR3 spans 16 residues. Germline CDR1 and CDR2: DFQATT and SNEGSKA (reference sequence). The CDR3 coding sequence is TGCAGTGCTGCCGCTGTAGGGAGCGTCCGGACAGATACGCAGTATTTT. This translates into CSAAAVGSVRTDTQYF.